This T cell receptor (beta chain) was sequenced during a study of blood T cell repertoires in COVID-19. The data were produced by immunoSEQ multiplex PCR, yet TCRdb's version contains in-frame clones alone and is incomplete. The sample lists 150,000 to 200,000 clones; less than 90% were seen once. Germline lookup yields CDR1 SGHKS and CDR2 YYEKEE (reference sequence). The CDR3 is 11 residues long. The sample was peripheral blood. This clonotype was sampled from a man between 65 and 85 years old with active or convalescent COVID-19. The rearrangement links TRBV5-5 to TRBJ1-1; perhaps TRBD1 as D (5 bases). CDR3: CVSGWNTEAFF. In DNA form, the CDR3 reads TGTGTCTCAGGGTGGAACACTGAAGCTTTCTTT.